The clone carrying this T cell receptor (beta chain) was recorded a few times. Its cognate antigen is unknown. The record originates from a study of T cells after yellow fever vaccination. The study's findings and limits: The CD4 and CD8 compartments had a small share of their clonotypes in common. Primary-vaccination clones mostly resurfaced post-booster (under 98% CD4, under 90% CD8). The bulk population could contribute abundant contaminating clonotypes to FACS-sorted repertoires.

The CDR3 is 16 residues long. Germline V CDR1 and CDR2: LGHDT, YNNKEL (reference sequence). J was trimmed by 2 bases and V by 3 bases; bases with no gene match: 7. Each CDR3 protein gets one entry after TCRdb re-called the 5' RACE reads with MiXCR. The sample shows hundreds of thousands of distinct CDR3 sequences, around 20% of them seen only once. The chain couples TRBV3-1 to TRBJ2-4; 7 bases are shared with TRBD2. This receptor was obtained from a man in his late teens or twenties who received the YFV17D yellow fever vaccine. The specimen was PBMCs, collected before the yellow fever booster vaccination. The CDR3 DNA sequence: TGTGCCAGCAGCCATATCCGGCGGGGGACCAAAAACATTCAGTACTTC. Encoded protein: CASSHIRRGTKNIQYF.